Following are 7 T cell receptor beta chains from one sample sequenced in a study of T cells in Graves' hyperthyroidism and ophthalmopathy. RNA transcripts served as the template for amplifying TCR beta CDR3 regions. First-round RT-PCR of the TCR CDR3 relied on the HTBI primer set. TCRdb re-analysed the multiplex PCR reads in MiXCR, keeping a single row per CDR3 protein. This table holds about 510,000 distinct CDR3 sequences, over 45% found once. Sequencing input: peripheral blood or thyroid tissue (not recorded which). These receptors were collected from an adult woman with Graves' disease, either hyperthyroidism or ophthalmopathy (not recorded which).

This chain connects TRBV7-9 to TRBJ1-1, with 7 bases fitting TRBD1. Germline CDR1 SEHNR, CDR2 FQNEAQ (reference sequence). The length of the CDR3 is 14 residues. The junction had 6 bases not matched to a gene; V was cut back by 4 bases and J by 4 bases. CDR3 coding DNA: TGTGCCAGCAGCTCACACCCAGGGGGCACTGAAGCTTTCTTT. Translation: CASSSHPGGTEAFF.

This clonotype was detected only a few times. The chain combines TRBV10-2 with TRBJ1-6; D is uncertain. Trimming took 7 bases from V and 9 from J, leaving 13 bases between them. This CDR3 has 13 residues. The germline V gene has CDR1 WSHSY and CDR2 SAAADI. The CDR3 nucleotides are TGCGCCAGCACCGGCGGCCTGTCTTCACCCCTCCACTTT. Its protein is CASTGGLSSPLHF.

This clonotype was observed many times. The genes are TRBV7-2 and TRBJ2-5; 9 bases fit TRBD2. This CDR3 region has 16 residues. Germline lookup yields CDR1 SGHTA and CDR2 FQGNSA. Unmatched junction bases numbered 5, after V lost 1 base and J lost 2 bases. The CDR3 sequence: CASSLGALAGQETQYF. For the CDR3, the DNA is TGTGCCAGCAGCTTAGGGGCTCTAGCGGGGCAAGAGACCCAGTACTTC.

With regard to this clonotype: Just one base apart from a much larger clone, this may be a read error. This chain uses TRBV15 with TRBJ2-7; D unclear. Germline V gene data show CDR1 as LNHNV and CDR2 as YYDKDF (reference sequence). This CDR3 spans 14 amino acids. V lost 8 bases, J lost 3 bases, and 17 bases lay in between. The CDR3 sequence is CATAPPNWCYEQYF. As DNA, the CDR3 is TGTGCCACCGCCCCCCCAAATTGGTGCTACGAGCAGTACTTC. The full variable domain, completed using reference TRBV15 and TRBJ2-7, is DAMVIQNPRYQVTQFGKPVTLSCSQTLNHNVMYWYQQKSSQAPKLLFHYYDKDFNNEADTPDNFQSRRPNTSFCFLDIRSPGLGDTAMYLCATAPPNWCYEQYFGPGTRLTVT.

This clonotype has more than one count but fewer than ten. V is TRBV4-3 and J is TRBJ2-2, with unresolved D. CDR1 and CDR2 (germline): LGHNA, YSLEER. With 0 bases removed from V and 1 base from J, the gap between germline ends came to 12 bases. The CDR3 length is 17 residues. The CDR3 bases are TGCGCCAGCAGCCAAGATCACCGGCGGTGGAACACCGGGGAGCTGTTTTTT. It specifies CASSQDHRRWNTGELFF.

The gene calls are TRBV7-2 and TRBJ2-7, with 10 bases that match TRBD2. The CDR3 has 13 amino acids. Germline lookup yields CDR1 SGHTA and CDR2 FQGNSA. J lost 7 bases, V lost 5 bases, and 5 bases had no gene match. CDR3 residues: CASSEGLAREQYF. The CDR3 region has the DNA TGTGCCAGCAGCGAGGGACTAGCGAGGGAGCAGTACTTC.

Ten or more counts support this clonotype. The genes are TRBV2 and TRBJ2-2; D is undetermined. CDR1 and CDR2 from the germline V gene are SNHLY and FYNNEI. The V end lost 7 bases, the J end lost 1 base, and 7 bases lay between the germline ends. The CDR3 contains 13 residues. This chain's CDR3 is CASNERNTGELFF. The CDR3 coding sequence is TGTGCCAGCAACGAGCGGAACACCGGGGAGCTGTTTTTT.